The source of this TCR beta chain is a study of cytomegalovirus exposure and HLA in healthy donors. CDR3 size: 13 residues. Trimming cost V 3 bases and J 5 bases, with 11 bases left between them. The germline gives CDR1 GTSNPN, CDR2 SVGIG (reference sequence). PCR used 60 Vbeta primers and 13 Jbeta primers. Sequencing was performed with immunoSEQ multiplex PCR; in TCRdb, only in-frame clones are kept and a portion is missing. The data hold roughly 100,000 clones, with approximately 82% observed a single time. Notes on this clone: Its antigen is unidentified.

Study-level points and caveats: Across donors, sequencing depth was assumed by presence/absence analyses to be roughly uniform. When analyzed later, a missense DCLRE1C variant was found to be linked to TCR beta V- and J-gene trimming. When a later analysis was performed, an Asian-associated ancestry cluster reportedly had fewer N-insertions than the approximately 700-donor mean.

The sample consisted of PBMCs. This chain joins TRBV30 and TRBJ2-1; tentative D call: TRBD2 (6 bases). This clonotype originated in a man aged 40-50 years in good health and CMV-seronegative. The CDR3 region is CAWRRPGDNEQFF. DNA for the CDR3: TGTGCCTGGAGGAGGCCGGGGGACAATGAGCAGTTCTTC.